The 4 T cell receptor beta chains listed next were all sequenced from one sample in a study of early T cells in non-severe SARS-CoV-2 infection. MiXCR was run by TCRdb on the 5' RACE reads, yielding one entry per CDR3 protein. The sample lists 40,000 to 55,000 distinct CDR3 sequences; about 7.8% were seen once. Sequencing was carried out using whole blood. The receptor source for this set is an adult who was a healthcare worker with PCR-confirmed SARS-CoV-2 infection or an uninfected control (not recorded which).

In this sample, this clonotype turned up many times. The CDR3 region is CATSRAGGTNQPQHF. The CDR3 DNA follows: TGTGCCACCAGCAGAGCCGGGGGTACAAATCAGCCCCAGCATTTT. The chain combines TRBV15 with TRBJ1-5, with D possibly TRBD1 on 5 matching bases. Trimming cost V 1 base and J 4 bases, with 11 bases left between them. CDR3 length: 15 residues. The germline V gene has CDR1 LNHNV and CDR2 YYDKDF (reference sequence).

This clonotype was counted ten times or more. This chain links TRBV10-3 with TRBJ2-3; 10 bases map to TRBD2. Germline V gene data show CDR1 as ENHRY and CDR2 as SYGVKD. V dropped 3 bases and J dropped 2; count of bases not matched to a gene: 5. There are 16 residues in the CDR3. The DNA of the CDR3 is TGTGCCATCAGTGACTTCACTAGCGGGACCACAGATACGCAGTATTTT. Translation gives CAISDFTSGTTDTQYF.

This clonotype has a count of ten or more. V usage is TRBV6-5 and J usage is TRBJ1-1; 8 bases are shared with TRBD1. Germline V CDR1 and CDR2: MNHEY, SVGAGI. Losses at the gene ends were 5 bases for V and 1 base for J; bases not matched to a gene: 3. CDR3 size: 14 residues. CDR3 in amino acids: CASSTDRGNTEAFF. The CDR3 nucleotides read TGTGCCAGCAGTACCGACAGGGGGAACACTGAAGCTTTCTTT.

This clonotype was recorded many times. The chain has TRBV9 and TRBJ1-6; unclear D gene. Germline CDR1 SGDLS, CDR2 YYNGEE. The V end was cut by 0 bases, the J end by 7 bases, with 11 bases between. The CDR3 spans 15 residues. The DNA for the CDR3 is TGTGCCAGCAGCGTAGAGGGATTCCAGAATTCACCCCTCCACTTT. Translated, it gives CASSVEGFQNSPLHF.